The subject of this entry is one T cell receptor (beta chain). Its specificity is not known. The sample belongs to a study of cytomegalovirus exposure and HLA in healthy donors. Study observations and caveats: There were some V segments, including TRBV6-2 and TRBV6-3, excluded as indistinguishable. Most observed TCR sequences were rare, whereas some public TCRs were detected in many donors.

PCR was performed using 60 Vbeta and 13 Jbeta primers. Clones were sequenced by immunoSEQ multiplex PCR, and TCRdb holds only the in-frame ones, with some missing. The profile covers about 110,000 clones, with 60% to 80% appearing a single time and roughly 0.76% taken by the ten largest. Germline CDR1 reads SGHNT; CDR2 reads YYREEE (reference sequence). V was trimmed by 0 bases and J by 0 bases, leaving 16 bases between them. The CDR3 runs 19 residues. V is TRBV5-4 and J is TRBJ2-6; no clear D gene. This clonotype originated in a boy aged 5-17 years in good health and CMV-seronegative. What was sequenced was PBMCs. CDR3 coding DNA: TGTGCCAGCAGCTTGGGAAGGCCCCTTCCTAGCTCTGGGGCCAACGTCCTGACTTTC. It yields the protein CASSLGRPLPSSGANVLTF.